This T cell receptor (beta chain) was found in a study of CXCR4 blockade with PD-1 therapy in pancreatic cancer. Study-wide results and caveats: Intratumoral clonality (mean 0.14) exceeded healthy blood (over 0.045) but did not track survival.

V was shortened by 7 bases and J by 7 bases, with 13 bases between the two germline ends. The CDR3 length is 13 residues. CDR1 is MDHEN, CDR2 SYDVKM, per germline. Data came from immunoSEQ multiplex PCR; TCRdb stores just in-frame clones and leaves some out. The data contain 15,000 to 20,000 clones, about 72% of them singletons. As for this clone: Its target is not known.

Sequenced sample: tumor tissue. The chain has TRBV28 and TRBJ1-4; a possible D gene is TRBD1 (5 bases). The receptor comes from a human donor with pancreatic ductal adenocarcinoma. CDR3 DNA sequence: TGTGCCAGCAATTCGTGGGGCGGTGAAAAACTGTTTTTT. Translating gives CASNSWGGEKLFF.